The clone carrying this T cell receptor beta chain was observed at least ten times. The junction departs from the called germline gene at one end, perhaps through a read error. The data originate from a study of blood T cells in healthy people across ages. The V gene's germline CDR1 is SGHTA and CDR2 FQGNSA. The CDR3 runs to 15 residues. A second PCR, run for 7 to 11 cycles, used a sample-barcoded 5' primer plus a J-beta primer mix. Using its own MiXCR run on the 5' RACE reads, TCRdb lists one record per CDR3 protein. The table records approximately 800,000 distinct CDR3 sequences, 58% of them present only once.

The J gene is TRBJ2-5, the V gene TRBV7-2; D possibly corresponds to TRBD1 (6 bases). Specimen: blood. The clonotype originates from a man aged 25-45 years in good health. The CDR3 sequence is CASSLGRDTQGTQYF. CDR3 coding DNA: TGTGCCAGCAGCTTGGGCAGGGACACTCAAGGGACCCAGTACTTC.